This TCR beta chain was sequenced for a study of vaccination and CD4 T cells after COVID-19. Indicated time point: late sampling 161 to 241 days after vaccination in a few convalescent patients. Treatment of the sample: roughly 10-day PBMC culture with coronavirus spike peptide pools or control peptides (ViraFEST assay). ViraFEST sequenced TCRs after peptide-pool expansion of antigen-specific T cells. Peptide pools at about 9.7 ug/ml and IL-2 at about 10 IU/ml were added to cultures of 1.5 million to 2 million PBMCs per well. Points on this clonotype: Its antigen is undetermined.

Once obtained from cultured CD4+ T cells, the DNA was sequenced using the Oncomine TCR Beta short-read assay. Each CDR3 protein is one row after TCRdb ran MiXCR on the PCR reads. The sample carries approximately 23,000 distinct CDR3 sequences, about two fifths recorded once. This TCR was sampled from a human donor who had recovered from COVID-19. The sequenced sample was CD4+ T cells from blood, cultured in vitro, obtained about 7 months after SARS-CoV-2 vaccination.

The DNA of the CDR3 is TGCAGCGGAAGGGGGGGGACAGATACGCAGTATTTT. Translation gives CSGRGGTDTQYF. The gene calls are TRBV29-1 and TRBJ2-3; a possible D gene is TRBD2 (7 bases). The V and J ends lost 7 bases and 3 bases respectively, with 11 bases between them. CDR1 and CDR2 (germline): SQVTM, ANQGSEA. The CDR3 runs 12 residues.